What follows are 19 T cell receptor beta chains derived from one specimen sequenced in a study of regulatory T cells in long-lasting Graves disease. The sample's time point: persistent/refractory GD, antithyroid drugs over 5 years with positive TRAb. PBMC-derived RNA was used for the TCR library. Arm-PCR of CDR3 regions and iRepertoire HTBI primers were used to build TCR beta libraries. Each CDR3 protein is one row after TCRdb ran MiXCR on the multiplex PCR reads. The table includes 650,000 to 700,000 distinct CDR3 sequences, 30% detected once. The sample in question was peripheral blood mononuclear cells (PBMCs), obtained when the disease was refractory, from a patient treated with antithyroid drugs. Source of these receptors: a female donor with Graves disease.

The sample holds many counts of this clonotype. Here the CDR3 DNA reads TGTGCCAGCAAGGACAGGGGCTACGAGCAGTACTTC. This gives the protein CASKDRGYEQYF. This chain joins TRBV6-1 and TRBJ2-7, with 9 nucleotides matching TRBD1. CDR1 and CDR2 from the germline V gene are MNHNS and SASEGT. Trimming cost V 7 bases and J 3 bases; bases outside gene matches: 1. The CDR3 sequence is 12 residues long.

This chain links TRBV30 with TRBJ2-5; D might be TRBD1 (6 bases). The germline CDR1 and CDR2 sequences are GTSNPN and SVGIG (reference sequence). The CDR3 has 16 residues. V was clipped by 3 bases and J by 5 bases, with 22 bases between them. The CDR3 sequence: CAWRPLLQGRGETQYF. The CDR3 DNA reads TGTGCCTGGAGGCCTCTTCTACAGGGAAGGGGGGAGACCCAGTACTTC.

CDR3 in amino acids: CASSARLAGEEQYF. CDR3 bases: TGTGCCAGCAGCGCCCGACTAGCGGGGGAGGAGCAGTACTTC. The rearrangement uses TRBV11-2 and TRBJ2-7; 12 bases align to TRBD2. Germline CDR1 and CDR2: SGHAT and FQNNGV. Unmatched junction bases numbered 6, after V lost 5 bases and J lost 7 bases. This CDR3 has 14 amino acids.

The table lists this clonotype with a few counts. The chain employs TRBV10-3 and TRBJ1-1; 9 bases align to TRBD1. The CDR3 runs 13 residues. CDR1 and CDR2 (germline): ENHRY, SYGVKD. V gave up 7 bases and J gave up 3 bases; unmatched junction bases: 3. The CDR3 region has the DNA TGTGCCATCAAACAGGGGGCGGACACTGAAGCTTTCTTT. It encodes CAIKQGADTEAFF.

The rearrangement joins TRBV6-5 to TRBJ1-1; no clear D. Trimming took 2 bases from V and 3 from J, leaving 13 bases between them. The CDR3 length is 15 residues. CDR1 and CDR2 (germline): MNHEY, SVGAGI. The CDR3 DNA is TGTGCCAGCAGTTACACCATTTCCGGTGACACTGAAGCTTTCTTT. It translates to CASSYTISGDTEAFF.

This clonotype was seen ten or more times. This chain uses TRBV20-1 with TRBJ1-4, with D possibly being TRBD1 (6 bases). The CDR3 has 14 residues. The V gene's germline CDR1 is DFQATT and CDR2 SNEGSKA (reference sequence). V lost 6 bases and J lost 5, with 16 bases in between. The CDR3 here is CSAPLGHQNEKLFF. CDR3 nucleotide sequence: TGCAGTGCCCCCCTGGGACACCAAAATGAAAAACTGTTTTTT.

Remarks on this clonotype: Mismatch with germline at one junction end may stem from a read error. The CDR3 DNA is TGTGCCAGCAGTGACAGCCTGAATGGAAAACTGTTTTTT. Encoded protein: CASSDSLNGKLFF. The rearrangement joins TRBV7-9 to TRBJ1-4, with D perhaps TRBD1 (5 bases). The CDR3 sequence is 13 residues long. Germline V gene sequence: CDR1 SEHNR, CDR2 FQNEAQ (reference sequence).

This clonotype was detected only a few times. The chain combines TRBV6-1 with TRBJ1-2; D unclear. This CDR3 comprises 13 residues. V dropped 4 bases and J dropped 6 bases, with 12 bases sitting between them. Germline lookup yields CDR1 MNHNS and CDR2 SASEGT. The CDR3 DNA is TGTGCCAGCAGTGGAGGGTTGCAGGATGGCTACACCTTC. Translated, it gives CASSGGLQDGYTF.

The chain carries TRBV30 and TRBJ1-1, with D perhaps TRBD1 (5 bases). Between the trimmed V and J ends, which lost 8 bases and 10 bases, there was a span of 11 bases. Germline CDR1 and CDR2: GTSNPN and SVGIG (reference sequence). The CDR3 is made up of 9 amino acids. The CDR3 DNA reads TGTGCCGGGGGACTTCCAGCTTTCTTT. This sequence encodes CAGGLPAFF.

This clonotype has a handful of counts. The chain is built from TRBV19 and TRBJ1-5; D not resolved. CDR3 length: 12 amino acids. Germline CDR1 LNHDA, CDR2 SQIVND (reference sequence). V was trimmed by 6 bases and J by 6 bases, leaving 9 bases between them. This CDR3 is CASSPRRQPQHF. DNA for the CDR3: TGTGCCAGTAGCCCGAGGCGTCAGCCCCAGCATTTT.

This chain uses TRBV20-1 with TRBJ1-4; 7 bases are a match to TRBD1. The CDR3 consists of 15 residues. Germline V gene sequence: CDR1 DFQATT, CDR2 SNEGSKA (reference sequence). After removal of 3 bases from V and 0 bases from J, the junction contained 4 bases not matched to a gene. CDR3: CSASNTGATNEKLFF. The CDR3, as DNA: TGCAGTGCTAGCAACACAGGGGCAACTAATGAAAAACTGTTTTTT.

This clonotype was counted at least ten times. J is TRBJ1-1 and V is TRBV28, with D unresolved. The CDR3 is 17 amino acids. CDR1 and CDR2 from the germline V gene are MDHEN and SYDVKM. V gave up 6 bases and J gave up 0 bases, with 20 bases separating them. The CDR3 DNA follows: TGTGCCAGCAGCTCGGGGTCAGTTGCTCGAATGAACACTGAAGCTTTCTTT. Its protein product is CASSSGSVARMNTEAFF.

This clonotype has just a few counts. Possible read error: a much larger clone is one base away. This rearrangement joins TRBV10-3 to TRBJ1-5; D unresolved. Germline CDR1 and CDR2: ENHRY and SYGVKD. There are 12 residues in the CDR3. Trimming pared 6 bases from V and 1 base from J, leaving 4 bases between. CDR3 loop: CAIRDSNQPQHF. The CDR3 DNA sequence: TGTGCCATCAGGGACAGCAATCAGCCCCAGCATTTT.

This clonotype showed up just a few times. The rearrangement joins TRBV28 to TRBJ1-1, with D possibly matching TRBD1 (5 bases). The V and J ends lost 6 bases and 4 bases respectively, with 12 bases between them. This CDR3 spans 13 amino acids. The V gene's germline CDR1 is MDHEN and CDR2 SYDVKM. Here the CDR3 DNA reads TGTGCCAGCAGAGGCACAGGAATCACTGAAGCTTTCTTT. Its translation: CASRGTGITEAFF. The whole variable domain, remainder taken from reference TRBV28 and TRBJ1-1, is DVKVTQSSRYLVKRTGEKVFLECVQDMDHENMFWYRQDPGLGLRLIYFSYDVKMKEKGDIPEGYSVSREKKERFSLILESASTNQTSMYLCASRGTGITEAFFGQGTRLTVV.

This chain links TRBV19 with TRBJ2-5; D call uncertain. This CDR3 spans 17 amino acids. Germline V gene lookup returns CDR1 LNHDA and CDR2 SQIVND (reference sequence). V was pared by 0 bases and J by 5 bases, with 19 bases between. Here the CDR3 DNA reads TGTGCCAGTAGTATAGATAAGGAAACGGCCGCGGTGGAGACCCAGTACTTC. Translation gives CASSIDKETAAVETQYF.

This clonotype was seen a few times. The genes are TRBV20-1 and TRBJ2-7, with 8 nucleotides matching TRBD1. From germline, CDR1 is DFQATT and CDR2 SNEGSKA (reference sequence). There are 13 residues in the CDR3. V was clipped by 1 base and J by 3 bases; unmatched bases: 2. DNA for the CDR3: TGCAGTGCTAGAGGGACAGGGCACTACGAGCAGTACTTC. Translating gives CSARGTGHYEQYF.

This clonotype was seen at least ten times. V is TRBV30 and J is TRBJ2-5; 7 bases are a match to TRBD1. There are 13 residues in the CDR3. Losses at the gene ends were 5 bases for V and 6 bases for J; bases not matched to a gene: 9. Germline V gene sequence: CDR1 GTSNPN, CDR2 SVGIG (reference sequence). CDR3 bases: TGTGCCTGGGGACCAGGGGGAGTGAAGACCCAGTACTTC. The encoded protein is CAWGPGGVKTQYF.

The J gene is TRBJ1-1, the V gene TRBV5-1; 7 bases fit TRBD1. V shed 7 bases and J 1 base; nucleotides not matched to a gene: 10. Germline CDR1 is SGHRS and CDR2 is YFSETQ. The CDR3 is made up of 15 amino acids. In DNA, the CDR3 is TGCGCCAGCGGTACGGGACAGCAAAAGAACACTGAAGCTTTCTTT. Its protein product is CASGTGQQKNTEAFF.

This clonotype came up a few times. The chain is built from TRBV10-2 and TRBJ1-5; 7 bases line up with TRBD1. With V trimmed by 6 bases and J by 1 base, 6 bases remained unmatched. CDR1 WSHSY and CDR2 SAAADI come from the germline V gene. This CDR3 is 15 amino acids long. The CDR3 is CASRNDRVSNQPQHF. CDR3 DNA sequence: TGCGCCAGCAGAAACGACAGGGTGAGCAATCAGCCCCAGCATTTT.